The 16 T cell receptor beta chains listed next were all sequenced from one sample in a study of T-cell reconstitution after alpha-beta-depleted transplantation in children. TCRbeta library construction was performed incorporating unique molecular identifiers. MiXCR, run by TCRdb on the PCR reads, gives a single entry per CDR3 protein. The sample lists hundreds of thousands of distinct CDR3 sequences; about 12% were seen once. Sample: PBMCs, taken before TCRalphabeta/CD19-depleted stem cell transplant. The origin of the receptors is a girl under 10 years old with congenital amegakaryocytic thrombocytopenia, due to receive a stem cell transplant.

The V call is TRBV20-1, the J call TRBJ2-2, with D possibly matching TRBD2 (6 bases). Germline loops: CDR1 DFQATT, CDR2 SNEGSKA (reference sequence). This CDR3 spans 14 amino acids. V was trimmed by 3 bases and J by 6 bases, leaving 14 bases between them. The CDR3 loop is CSASATSGSGELFF. As DNA, the CDR3 is TGCAGTGCTAGTGCGACTAGTGGGTCCGGGGAGCTGTTTTTT.

This clonotype was seen a single time. The chain has TRBV25-1 and TRBJ2-2, with D possibly matching TRBD1 (5 bases). This CDR3 is built from 15 residues. V was clipped by 3 bases and J by 5 bases, with 13 bases between them. The V gene's germline CDR1 is MGHDK and CDR2 SYGVNS. The CDR3 region has the DNA TGTGCCAGCAGTGAGTTCAGGGAAAAGACCGGGGAGCTGTTTTTT. This translates into CASSEFREKTGELFF. Complete variable domain (other parts from reference TRBV25-1 and TRBJ2-2): EADIYQTPRYLVIGTGKKITLECSQTMGHDKMYWYQQDPGMELHLIHYSYGVNSTEKGDLSSESTVSRIRTEHFPLTLESARPSHTSQYLCASSEFREKTGELFFGEGSRLTVL.

To note about this clonotype: Since a much larger clone is just one base distant, this may be a read error. This chain links TRBV28 with TRBJ1-2, with D possibly being TRBD1 (5 bases). The CDR3 runs 14 residues. The germline V gene encodes CDR1 MDHEN and CDR2 SYDVKM. CDR3 DNA sequence: TGTGCCAGCAGTTTGGTGGGGACCAACTATGGCGACACCTTC. It encodes CASSLVGTNYGDTF.

This clonotype turned up a few times. The chain combines TRBV7-9 with TRBJ2-5; 7 positions match TRBD1. The germline gives CDR1 SEHNR, CDR2 FQNEAQ (reference sequence). CDR3 length: 15 amino acids. Trimming removed 6 bases from V and 3 bases from J; junction bases left unmatched: 10. The CDR3, as DNA: TGTGCCAGCAGTACTTTGACAGGGATAGAAGAGACCCAGTACTTC. Translating gives CASSTLTGIEETQYF.

This clonotype was detected only a few times. J is TRBJ1-3 and V is TRBV12-3 or TRBV12-4, with D perhaps matching TRBD1 (5 bases). V gave up 7 bases and J gave up 3 bases, with 13 bases separating them. This CDR3 spans 14 amino acids. CDR3 nucleotides: TGTGCCAGCACCGGCGGGGGAGGTGGAAACACCATATATTTT. This translates into CASTGGGGGNTIYF.

This clonotype was found many times. This chain joins TRBV15 and TRBJ2-7, with 8 nucleotides matching TRBD2. Losses at the gene ends were 5 bases for V and 2 bases for J; bases not matched to a gene: 5. CDR1 is LNHNV, CDR2 YYDKDF, per germline (reference sequence). This CDR3 region has 14 residues. The CDR3 nucleotides read TGTGCCACCAGCCGGCGGGAGGCCCCCTACGAGCAGTACTTC. Amino acids: CATSRREAPYEQYF.

In its sample, this clonotype was seen many times. The V gene is TRBV20-1, the J gene TRBJ2-7; no firm D call. The CDR3 is 11 residues long. Germline V gene sequence: CDR1 DFQATT, CDR2 SNEGSKA (reference sequence). V shed 6 bases and J shed 4 bases, with 10 bases lying between them. CDR3 in DNA: TGCAGTGCCGGAAAGGAATACGAGCAGTACTTC. Translation gives CSAGKEYEQYF.

There are many counts of this clonotype. V gene TRBV20-1 combines with J gene TRBJ1-1, with 7 bases that match TRBD1. CDR1 DFQATT and CDR2 SNEGSKA come from the germline V gene (reference sequence). After removal of 0 bases from V and 1 base from J, the junction contained 11 bases not matched to a gene. The CDR3 is 17 amino acids. The CDR3 coding sequence is TGCAGTGCTAGAGATTGGTCGACCGGGACAGAGAACACTGAAGCTTTCTTT. Translation: CSARDWSTGTENTEAFF.

V gene TRBV28 combines with J gene TRBJ1-5, with unresolved D. Germline lookup yields CDR1 MDHEN and CDR2 SYDVKM. This CDR3 contains 14 residues. The ends were cut back, 6 bases at V and 5 bases at J, with 14 bases in the middle. For the CDR3, the DNA is TGTGCCAGCAGCCCCACATGGGAGGATCAGCCCCAGCATTTT. Amino acid sequence: CASSPTWEDQPQHF.

The chain is built from TRBV5-1 and TRBJ2-1; 9 nucleotides agree with TRBD2. This CDR3 has 14 amino acids. The trim removed 7 bases at V and 0 bases at J, leaving 2 bases unmatched. Germline V lookup: CDR1 SGHRS, CDR2 YFSETQ. The CDR3 region is CASGLASSYNEQFF. The DNA of the CDR3 is TGCGCCAGCGGACTAGCGAGCTCCTACAATGAGCAGTTCTTC. Supplemented by reference TRBV5-1 and TRBJ2-1, the full variable domain reads KAGVTQTPRYLIKTRGQQVTLSCSPISGHRSVSWYQQTPGQGLQFLFEYFSETQRNKGNFPGRFSGRQFSNSRSEMNVSTLELGDSALYLCASGLASSYNEQFFGPGTRLTVL.

This clonotype was counted ten times or more. An end of the junction does not agree with germline; a read error may underlie this. The rearrangement uses TRBV20-1 and TRBJ1-4, with D hard to call. This CDR3 is 10 amino acids long. Per germline, CDR1 DFQATT and CDR2 SNEGSKA (reference sequence). The CDR3 DNA reads as TGCAGCGCTAGGGCCGAAAAACTGTTTTTT. Encoded protein: CSARAEKLFF.

The chain links TRBV30 to TRBJ2-7; the match to TRBD1 covers 12 bases. Trimming at V came to 0 bases and at J to 5 bases, leaving 2 bases not matched to a gene. The CDR3 is made up of 14 amino acids. The germline gives CDR1 GTSNPN, CDR2 SVGIG (reference sequence). The CDR3 DNA is TGTGCCTGGAGTGTCGGGACAGGGGGCGACGAGCAGTACTTC. Amino acids: CAWSVGTGGDEQYF.

This clonotype was counted a few times. This chain uses TRBV6-1 with TRBJ2-1; D perhaps matches TRBD2 (6 bases). Germline assignment: CDR1 MNHNS and CDR2 SASEGT. Trimming cost V 4 bases and J 9 bases, with 13 bases left between them. This CDR3 has 13 amino acids. CDR3 DNA: TGTGCCAGCAGTGGGGGACTTTCGGGTGAGCAGTTCTTC. Its protein is CASSGGLSGEQFF.

This clonotype was seen ten or more times. The genes are TRBV7-2 and TRBJ2-3; tentative D call: TRBD2 (6 bases). This CDR3 has 15 residues. Germline CDR1 SGHTA, CDR2 FQGNSA. V dropped 4 bases and J dropped 0 bases, with 11 bases sitting between them. In DNA, the CDR3 is TGTGCCAGCAGCTCACGGACTATTAGCACAGATACGCAGTATTTT. Its translation is CASSSRTISTDTQYF. Full variable domain (missing parts from reference TRBV7-2 and TRBJ2-3): GAGVSQSPSNKVTEKGKDVELRCDPISGHTALYWYRQSLGQGLEFLIYFQGNSAPDKSGLPSDRFSAERTGGSVSTLTIQRTQQEDSAVYLCASSSRTISTDTQYFGPGTRLTVL.

This clonotype has only a few counts. The J gene is TRBJ2-7, the V gene TRBV29-1; 9 bases agree with TRBD1. Germline V CDR1 and CDR2: SQVTM, ANQGSEA. The V and J ends lost 6 bases and 6 bases, in that order; junction bases with no gene match: 6. CDR3 length: 12 residues. The CDR3: CSVRTQGAEQYF. CDR3 coding DNA: TGCAGCGTGAGGACACAGGGGGCCGAGCAGTACTTC.

This clonotype has ten or more counts. This chain links TRBV11-1 with TRBJ2-5, with TRBD2 as a possible D gene (6 bases). CDR3 length: 15 residues. Germline-derived CDR1 and CDR2 are SGHAT and FQDESV (reference sequence). With 0 bases removed from V and 4 bases from J, the gap between germline ends came to 12 bases. The CDR3 reads CASSLAHGRRETQYF. The CDR3 DNA sequence: TGTGCCAGCAGCTTAGCACACGGGAGAAGAGAGACCCAGTACTTC. The full variable domain, with the rest looked up from reference TRBV11-1 and TRBJ2-5, is EAEVAQSPRYKITEKSQAVAFWCDPISGHATLYWYRQILGQGPELLVQFQDESVVDDSQLPKDRFSAERLKGVDSTLKIQPAELGDSAMYLCASSLAHGRRETQYFGPGTRLLVL.